Each of the 4 T cell receptor beta chains below was sequenced from the same sample in a study of memory CD4+ T cells and cytomegalovirus serostatus. Method: immunoSEQ multiplex PCR; TCRdb's copy keeps in-frame clones and lacks some. The sample has about 60,000 clones, around 85% seen once. Single viable CD3+CD4+CD8-CD45RO+ cells were sorted as the memory CD4+ T cells. The sample was memory CD4+ T cells from blood. Receptors were obtained from an adult in good health and CMV-seronegative.

CDR3: CASIHRGVSTEAFF. CDR3 coding DNA: TGTGCCAGTATCCACCGGGGTGTAAGCACTGAAGCTTTCTTT. This sequence joins TRBV19 and TRBJ1-1; D call uncertain. The germline gives CDR1 LNHDA, CDR2 SQIVND (reference sequence). The CDR3 loop spans 14 amino acids. Between the trimmed V and J ends, which lost 7 bases and 4 bases, there was a span of 16 bases.

The chain uses TRBV18 and TRBJ1-1, with D tentatively TRBD1 (6 bases). Germline values: CDR1 KGHSH, CDR2 LQKENI. The CDR3 loop spans 14 amino acids. Trimming stripped 2 bases from V and 10 bases from J, with 17 bases between. CDR3 nucleotides: TGTGCCAGCTCACCAGGGGGCAAGAGGGTTGCAGCTTTCTTT. Translated: CASSPGGKRVAAFF. The full variable domain, in which reference TRBV18 and TRBJ1-1 provide the parts outside the CDR3, is NAGVMQNPRHLVRRRGQEARLRCSPMKGHSHVYWYRQLPEEGLKFMVYLQKENIIDESGMPKERFSAEFPKEGPSILRIQQVVRGDSAAYFCASSPGGKRVAAFFGQGTRLTVV.

This chain joins TRBV20-1 and TRBJ1-2; D is undetermined. With 6 bases removed from V and 5 bases from J, the gap between germline ends came to 10 bases. This CDR3 is 11 amino acids long. Germline CDR1 is DFQATT and CDR2 is SNEGSKA (reference sequence). DNA for the CDR3: TGCAGTGCCACGGCCGAGTATGGCTACACCTTC. It codes for CSATAEYGYTF.

The chain has TRBV21-1 and TRBJ2-3; TRBD2, the table's D call, was not compared with the DNA. TRBV21-1 is reported as a pseudogene. The CDR3 is 19 amino acids. The CDR3 coding sequence is TGTGCCAGCAGCAAATTGGCCCCGGGACTAGCGGAAAGCACAGATACGCAGTATTTT. It codes for CASSKLAPGLAESTDTQYF.